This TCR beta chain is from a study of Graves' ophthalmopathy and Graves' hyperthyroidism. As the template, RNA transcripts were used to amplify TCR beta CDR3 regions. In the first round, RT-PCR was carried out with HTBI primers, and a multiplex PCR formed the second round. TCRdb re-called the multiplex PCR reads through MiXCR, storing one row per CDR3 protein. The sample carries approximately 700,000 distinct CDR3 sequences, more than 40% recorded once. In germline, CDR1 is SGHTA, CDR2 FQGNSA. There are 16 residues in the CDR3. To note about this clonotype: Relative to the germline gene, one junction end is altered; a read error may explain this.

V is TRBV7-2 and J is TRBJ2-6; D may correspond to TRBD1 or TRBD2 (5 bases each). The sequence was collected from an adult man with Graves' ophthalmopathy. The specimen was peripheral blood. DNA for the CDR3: TGCGCCAGCAGCCAAGGCGGGCAGGGAGGGGCCAACGTCCTGACTTTC. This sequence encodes CASSQGGQGGANVLTF.